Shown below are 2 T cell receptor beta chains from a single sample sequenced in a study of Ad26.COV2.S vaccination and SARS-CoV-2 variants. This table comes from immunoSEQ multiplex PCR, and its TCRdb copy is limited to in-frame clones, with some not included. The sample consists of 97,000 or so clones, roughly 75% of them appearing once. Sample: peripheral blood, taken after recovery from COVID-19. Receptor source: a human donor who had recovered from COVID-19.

The CDR3 DNA reads TGTGCCAGCAGCTTAACGTTGGACTCTGAGAACACCATATATTTT. Protein: CASSLTLDSENTIYF. The chain couples TRBV5-4 to TRBJ1-3; D unclear. Germline V gene sequence: CDR1 SGHNT, CDR2 YYREEE (reference sequence). The V end lost 2 bases, the J end lost 7 bases, and 16 bases lay between the germline ends. This CDR3 spans 15 amino acids.

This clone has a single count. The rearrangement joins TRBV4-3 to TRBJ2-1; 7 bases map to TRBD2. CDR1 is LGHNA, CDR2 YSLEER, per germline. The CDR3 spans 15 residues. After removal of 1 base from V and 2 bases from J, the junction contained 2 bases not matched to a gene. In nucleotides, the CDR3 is TGCGCCAGCAGCCAAGCGGGACTAACCTACAATGAGCAGTTCTTC. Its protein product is CASSQAGLTYNEQFF.